The 8 T cell receptor beta chains in this list originate from one sample, sequenced in a study of response to subunit inactivated influenza vaccine. Each CDR3 protein gets one entry after TCRdb re-called the RT-PCR reads with MiXCR. The repertoire consists of 750,000 to 850,000 distinct CDR3 sequences, with 18% occurring once and the leading ten covering approximately 11%. Here the sequenced sample was PBMCs from blood, taken about 5 days after vaccination. The receptor set was obtained from a man over 45 who received an inactivated influenza vaccine.

This clonotype showed up many times. The V and J genes are TRBV29-1 and TRBJ1-2; tentative D call: TRBD1 (6 bases). The CDR3 contains 14 residues. The V and J ends lost 6 bases and 0 bases respectively, with 14 bases between them. Germline CDR1 SQVTM, CDR2 ANQGSEA. The CDR3 sequence: CSVPWTASNYGYTF. The CDR3 region has the DNA TGCAGCGTCCCTTGGACAGCCTCTAACTATGGCTACACCTTC.

The chain employs TRBV29-1 and TRBJ1-2; 8 bases are shared with TRBD1. The V gene end was trimmed by 6 bases and the J gene end by 8 bases; junction bases not matched to a gene: 14. Germline CDR1 reads SQVTM; CDR2 reads ANQGSEA. The CDR3 has 14 residues. The CDR3 region is CSVHRGSAPSGYTF. CDR3 DNA sequence: TGCAGCGTCCACAGGGGGTCGGCTCCTTCCGGCTACACCTTC. Complete variable domain (other parts from reference TRBV29-1 and TRBJ1-2): SAVISQKPSRDICQRGTSLTIQCQVDSQVTMMFWYRQQPGQSLTLIATANQGSEATYESGFVIDKFPISRPNLTFSTLTVSNMSPEDSSIYLCSVHRGSAPSGYTFGSGTRLTVV.

This clonotype was counted only a few times. The J gene is TRBJ2-1, the V gene TRBV6-5, with 11 bases aligning to TRBD2. The V gene's germline CDR1 is MNHEY and CDR2 SVGAGI. The CDR3 is 16 residues long. Trimming removed 2 bases from V and 9 bases from J; junction bases left unmatched: 9. The CDR3 coding sequence is TGTGCCAGCAGTTACCCGGGACTAGCGGCCACGGGTGAGCAGTTCTTC. Translating gives CASSYPGLAATGEQFF.

This clonotype was counted between two and nine times. V usage is TRBV4-2 and J usage is TRBJ1-2; possibly TRBD1 for D (6 bases). Germline assignment: CDR1 LGHNA and CDR2 YNFKEQ. This CDR3 contains 16 residues. V was clipped by 4 bases and J by 0 bases, with 15 bases between them. Written as DNA, the CDR3 is TGTGCCAGCAGCCGGGGTACAGGGACTCCTAACTATGGCTACACCTTC. This encodes CASSRGTGTPNYGYTF.

The J gene is TRBJ2-1, the V gene TRBV5-1; maybe TRBD1 (6 bases). Between the trimmed V and J ends, which lost 7 bases and 2 bases, there was a span of 16 bases. CDR3 length: 15 residues. In germline, CDR1 is SGHRS, CDR2 YFSETQ. The CDR3 DNA sequence: TGCGCCAGCCAAGATACAGGGAACCCCTACAATGAGCAGTTCTTC. This encodes CASQDTGNPYNEQFF.

This clonotype came up many times. The V gene is TRBV20-1, the J gene TRBJ2-7; D not certain. CDR3 size: 11 residues. Trimming took 6 bases from V and 3 from J, leaving 9 bases between them. Germline-derived CDR1 and CDR2 are DFQATT and SNEGSKA (reference sequence). CDR3 nucleotide sequence: TGCAGTGCAGCCCCCAGCTACGAGCAGTACTTC. Protein sequence: CSAAPSYEQYF.

This clonotype was observed a few times. The V and J genes are TRBV30 and TRBJ2-1, with D perhaps TRBD2 (6 bases). Trimming removed 5 bases at V and 7 bases at J, with 24 bases between. Germline V gene data show CDR1 as GTSNPN and CDR2 as SVGIG (reference sequence). This CDR3 contains 16 residues. This CDR3 reads CAWLPPRAGSRNEQFF. The CDR3 DNA sequence: TGTGCCTGGCTGCCCCCGAGGGCGGGATCTCGGAATGAGCAGTTCTTC.

The chain is built from TRBV7-2 and TRBJ2-5; D is possibly TRBD1 (5 bases). V lost 5 bases to trimming and J lost 1 base, with 11 bases between them. CDR3 length equals 14 residues. Germline V gives CDR1 SGHTA, CDR2 FQGNSA. This CDR3 reads CASSRQTAQETQYF. The CDR3 DNA reads as TGTGCCAGCAGCCGACAGACAGCCCAAGAGACCCAGTACTTC.